The 10 T cell receptor beta chains below all came from one sample that was sequenced in a study of blood T cell repertoires in COVID-19. The data were produced by immunoSEQ multiplex PCR, yet TCRdb's version contains in-frame clones alone and is incomplete. The sample has about 50,000 clones, 85% to 95% seen once; the top ten hold 3% to 3.5%. Input material: peripheral blood. The receptors here all came from a human donor in a cohort sampled during active COVID-19.

This chain links TRBV6-2 or TRBV6-3 with TRBJ1-1; a weak D match, TRBD1 (5 bases). The CDR3 totals 17 residues. Trimming stripped 2 bases from V and 4 bases from J, with 20 bases between. CDR1 is MNHEY and CDR2 is SVGEGT in the germline V gene. The CDR3 DNA reads TGTGCCAGCAGTTACCGTGAGCTCAGGGAATCGGGCACTGAAGCTTTCTTT. Translated: CASSYRELRESGTEAFF.

This clone has only one observation. This rearrangement joins TRBV6-5 to TRBJ2-3; TRBD2 matches 9 bases. The CDR3 runs to 15 residues. The J segment lost 4 bases and the V segment lost 6 bases, leaving 8 bases of the junction unmatched. Germline V lookup: CDR1 MNHEY, CDR2 SVGAGI. DNA of the CDR3: TGTGCCAGCAGCCTTAGCGGGAGTACCGCAGATACGCAGTATTTT. This sequence encodes CASSLSGSTADTQYF.

The chain employs TRBV6-1 and TRBJ1-6, with TRBD1 matching 10 bases. After removal of 1 base from V and 2 bases from J, the junction contained 5 bases not matched to a gene. The CDR3 totals 18 residues. Germline loops: CDR1 MNHNS, CDR2 SASEGT. The CDR3 DNA follows: TGTGCCAGCAGTGAAGGGGGACAGGGGATGGCCTATAATTCACCCCTCCACTTT. This sequence encodes CASSEGGQGMAYNSPLHF.

The genes are TRBV27 and TRBJ1-2; 10 bases line up with TRBD1. Trimming took 5 bases from V and 1 from J; bases not matched to a gene: 4. Germline CDR1 reads MNHEY; CDR2 reads SMNVEV (reference sequence). The CDR3 is 15 residues long. CDR3 nucleotide sequence: TGTGCCAGCAGTACAGGGACAGGGGTTAACTATGGCTACACCTTC. This translates into CASSTGTGVNYGYTF.

The chain joins TRBV27 to TRBJ1-5, with D maybe TRBD1 (6 bases). The V end lost 2 bases, the J end lost 9 bases, and 8 bases lay between the germline ends. This CDR3 is 12 amino acids long. CDR1 and CDR2 (germline): MNHEY, SMNVEV (reference sequence). CDR3 nucleotide sequence: TGTGCCAGCAGTTTAATAGGGGGGCCCCAGCATTTT. Protein sequence: CASSLIGGPQHF.

This chain uses TRBV29-1 with TRBJ1-1; 10 bases agree with TRBD1. From germline, CDR1 is SQVTM and CDR2 ANQGSEA. Trimming at V came to 6 bases and at J to 3 bases, leaving 7 bases not matched to a gene. The CDR3 has 14 residues. The DNA of the CDR3 is TGCAGCGTAACCCGGGACAGGGGTGACACTGAAGCTTTCTTT. The encoded protein is CSVTRDRGDTEAFF.

The J gene is TRBJ2-7, the V gene TRBV30, with D tentatively TRBD2 (6 bases). CDR1 and CDR2 from the germline V gene are GTSNPN and SVGIG (reference sequence). This CDR3 is 16 amino acids long. V was clipped by 1 base and J by 2 bases, with 18 bases between them. The CDR3 DNA reads TGTGCCTGGAGTGCCCCACAGTACGGGGGACCCTACGAGCAGTACTTC. Encoded protein: CAWSAPQYGGPYEQYF.

This clone was counted once. V and J are TRBV19 and TRBJ2-5; TRBD2 agrees at 11 bases. The V gene end was trimmed by 3 bases and the J gene end by 5 bases; junction bases not matched to a gene: 5. CDR3 size: 15 residues. Germline assignment: CDR1 LNHDA and CDR2 SQIVND (reference sequence). The CDR3 reads CASSIPLAGGETQYF. The CDR3 DNA sequence: TGTGCCAGTAGTATCCCTTTAGCGGGAGGGGAGACCCAGTACTTC.

The chain combines TRBV27 with TRBJ2-7; perhaps TRBD1 as D (5 bases). The germline CDR1 and CDR2 sequences are MNHEY and SMNVEV (reference sequence). The CDR3 loop spans 16 amino acids. V lost 5 bases to trimming and J lost 2 bases, with 19 bases between them. The CDR3 nucleotides are TGTGCCAGCAGTCCGTGGGGTAGGGGCAGGACCTACGAGCAGTACTTC. It specifies CASSPWGRGRTYEQYF.

This chain links TRBV9 with TRBJ1-5; no clear D gene. The V and J ends lost 0 bases and 6 bases respectively, with 10 bases between them. The CDR3 extends over 14 amino acids. Germline loops: CDR1 SGDLS, CDR2 YYNGEE. CDR3 DNA: TGTGCCAGCAGCGTAGGATCAGAATTTCAGCCCCAGCATTTT. It codes for CASSVGSEFQPQHF. The variable domain in full, completed from reference TRBV9 and TRBJ1-5, reads DSGVTQTPKHLITATGQRVTLRCSPRSGDLSVYWYQQSLDQGLQFLIQYYNGEERAKGNILERFSAQQFPDLHSELNLSSLELGDSALYFCASSVGSEFQPQHFGDGTRLSIL.